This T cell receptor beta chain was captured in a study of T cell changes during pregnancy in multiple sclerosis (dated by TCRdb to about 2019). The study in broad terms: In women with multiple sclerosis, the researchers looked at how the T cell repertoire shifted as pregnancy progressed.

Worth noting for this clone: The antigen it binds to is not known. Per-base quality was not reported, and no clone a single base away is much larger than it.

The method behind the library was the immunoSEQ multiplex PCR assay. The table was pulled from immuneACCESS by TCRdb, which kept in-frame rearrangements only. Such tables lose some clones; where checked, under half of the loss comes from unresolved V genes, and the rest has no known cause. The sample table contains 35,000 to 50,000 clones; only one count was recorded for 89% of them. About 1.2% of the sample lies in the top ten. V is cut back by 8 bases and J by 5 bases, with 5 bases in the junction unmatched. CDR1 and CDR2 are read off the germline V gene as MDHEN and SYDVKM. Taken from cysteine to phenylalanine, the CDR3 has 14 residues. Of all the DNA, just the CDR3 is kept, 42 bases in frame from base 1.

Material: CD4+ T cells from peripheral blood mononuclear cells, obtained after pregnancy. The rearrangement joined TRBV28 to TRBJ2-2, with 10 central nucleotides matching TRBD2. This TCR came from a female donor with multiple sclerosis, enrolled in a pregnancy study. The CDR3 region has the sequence CASYASGGTGELFF. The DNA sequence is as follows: TGTGCCAGCTACGCTAGCGGGGGAACCGGGGAGCTGTTTTTT. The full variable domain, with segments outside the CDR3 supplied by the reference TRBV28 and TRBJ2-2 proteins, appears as DVKVTQSSRYLVKRTGEKVFLECVQDMDHENMFWYRQDPGLGLRLIYFSYDVKMKEKGDIPEGYSVSREKKERFSLILESASTNQTSMYLCASYASGGTGELFFGEGSRLTVL.